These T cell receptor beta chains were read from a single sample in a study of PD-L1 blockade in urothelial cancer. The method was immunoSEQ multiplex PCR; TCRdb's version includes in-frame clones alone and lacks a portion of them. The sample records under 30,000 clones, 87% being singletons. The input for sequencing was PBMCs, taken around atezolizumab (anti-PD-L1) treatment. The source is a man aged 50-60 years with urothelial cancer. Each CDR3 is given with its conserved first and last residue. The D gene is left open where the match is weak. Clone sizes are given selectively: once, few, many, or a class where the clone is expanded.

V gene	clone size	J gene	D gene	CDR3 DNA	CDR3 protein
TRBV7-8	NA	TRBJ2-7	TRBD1	TGTGCCAGCAGCTTAGTTCAGGGGGCGGATTACGAGCAGTACTTC	CASSLVQGADYEQYF
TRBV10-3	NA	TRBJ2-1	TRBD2	TGTGCCATCAGGGAGGACTCTAGCGGGGGTTACAATGAGCAGTTCTTC	CAIREDSSGGYNEQFF
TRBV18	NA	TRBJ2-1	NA	TGTGCCAGCTCACGAGCACAGTACAATGAGCAGTTCTTC	CASSRAQYNEQFF
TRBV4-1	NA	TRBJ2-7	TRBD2	TGCGCCAGCAGCCAAGAGGGACTAGCGCCTCGTCGGGAGCAGTACTTC	CASSQEGLAPRREQYF
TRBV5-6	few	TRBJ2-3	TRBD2	TGTGCCAGCAGCTCCACCCGACTAGCGGTTCACACAGATACGCAGTATTTT	CASSSTRLAVHTDTQYF
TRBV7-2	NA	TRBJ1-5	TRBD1	TGTGCCAGCAGCTTAGCGGGACAGGAATTCCAGCCCCAGCATTTT	CASSLAGQEFQPQHF
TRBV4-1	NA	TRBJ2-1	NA	TGCGCCAGCAGCCTCCCAGGCAATGAGCAGTTCTTC	CASSLPGNEQFF
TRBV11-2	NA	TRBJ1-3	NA	TGTGCCAGCAGCCGATTTCTAGATCGTCCTGGAAACACCATATATTTT	CASSRFLDRPGNTIYF
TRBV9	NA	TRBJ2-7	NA	TGTGCCAGCAGCGTAGCTCCAGTTGACGAGCAGTACTTC	CASSVAPVDEQYF
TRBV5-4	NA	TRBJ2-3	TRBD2	TGTGCCAGCAGCTTGTCCGCGGGACTAGCGGGGGCTGATACGCAGTATTTT	CASSLSAGLAGADTQYF
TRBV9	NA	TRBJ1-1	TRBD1	TGTGCCAGCAGCGCAGGGGGCAGGGACACTGAAGCTTTCTTT	CASSAGGRDTEAFF
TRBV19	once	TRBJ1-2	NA	TGTGCCAGTAGTATAGATGGCAGGCTCTATGGCTACACCTTC	CASSIDGRLYGYTF
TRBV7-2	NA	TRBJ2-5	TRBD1	TGTGCCAGCAGCTTAGGTCTTCGGGACAGCCAAGAGACCCAGTACTTC	CASSLGLRDSQETQYF
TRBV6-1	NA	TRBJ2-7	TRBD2	TGTGCCAGCAGTGAAGGGACTAGCGGAGTCTACGAGCAGTACTTC	CASSEGTSGVYEQYF
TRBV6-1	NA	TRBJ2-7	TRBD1	TGTGCCAGCGGTTTTACAGGGGGAAACTACGAGCAGTACTTC	CASGFTGGNYEQYF
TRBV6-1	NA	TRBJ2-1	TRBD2	TGTGCCAGCAGACCGGGACTACATTACAATGAGCAGTTCTTC	CASRPGLHYNEQFF
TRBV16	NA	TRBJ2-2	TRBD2	TGTGCCAGCAAACCGGGACTAGCGGGGCCCGGGGAGCTGTTTTTT	CASKPGLAGPGELFF
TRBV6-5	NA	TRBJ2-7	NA	TGTGCCAGCACTCAGGGGGGACTCCCTTACGAGCAGTACTTC	CASTQGGLPYEQYF
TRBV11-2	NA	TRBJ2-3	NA	TGTGCCAGCAGCTTGGGGGCTCCGTTAGATACGCAGTATTTT	CASSLGAPLDTQYF
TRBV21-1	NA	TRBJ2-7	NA	TGTGCCAGCAGCAAAAACAGGGCTCTCCTCTCCTACGAGCAATACTTC	CASSKNRALLSYEQYF
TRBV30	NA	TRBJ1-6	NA	TGTGCCTGGAGTGGAGGTCCGCATTCACCCCTCCACTTT	CAWSGGPHSPLHF
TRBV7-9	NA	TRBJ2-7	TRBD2	TGTGCCAGCAGCTCCTCCGGGACTAAGACCTACGAGCAGTACTTC	CASSSSGTKTYEQYF
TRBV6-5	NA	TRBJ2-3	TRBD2	TGTGCCAGCAGTTTAATACTTAGCGGGGCAGATACGCAGTATTTT	CASSLILSGADTQYF
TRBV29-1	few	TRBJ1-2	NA	TGCAGCGTTGAAGTTCTGGGCTCCTATGGCTACACCTTC	CSVEVLGSYGYTF
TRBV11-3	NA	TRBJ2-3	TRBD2	TGTGCCAGCAGCTTAGGTTTGGTAGCGGGACACACAGATACGCAGTATTTT	CASSLGLVAGHTDTQYF
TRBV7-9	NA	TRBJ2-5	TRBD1	TGTGCCAGCAGCTTAGGGGGACAGGGTATCGGCCAGTACTTC	CASSLGGQGIGQYF
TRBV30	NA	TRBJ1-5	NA	TGTGCCTGGAGGAACGGGGGGCTCGATAGCAATCAGCCCCAGCATTTT	CAWRNGGLDSNQPQHF
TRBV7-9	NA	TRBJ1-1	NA	TGTGCCAGCAGCTTAGGAGAGATAACTGAAGCTTTCTTT	CASSLGEITEAFF
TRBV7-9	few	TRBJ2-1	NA	TGTGCCAGCAGCCCTCTAGGGGATGAGCAGTTCTTC	CASSPLGDEQFF
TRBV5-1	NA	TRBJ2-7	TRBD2	TGCGCCAGCAGCTTGGGCGGGGGATACTACGAGCAGTACTTC	CASSLGGGYYEQYF
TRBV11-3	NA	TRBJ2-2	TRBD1	TGTGCCAGCAGCGAGGGACAGGGCAACACCGGGGAGCTGTTTTTT	CASSEGQGNTGELFF
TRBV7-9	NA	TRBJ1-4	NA	TGTGCCAGCACTTACGGGCAGGGTATCGAAAAACTGTTTTTT	CASTYGQGIEKLFF
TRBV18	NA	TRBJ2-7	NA	TGTGCCAGCTCACTCGACAGGAGCTCCTACGAGCAGTACTTC	CASSLDRSSYEQYF
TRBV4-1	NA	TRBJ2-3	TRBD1	TGCGCCAGCAGCGAGACAGGGTCCGCCTTAACAGATACGCAGTATTTT	CASSETGSALTDTQYF
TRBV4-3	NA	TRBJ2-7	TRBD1	TGCGCCAGCAGCACCGGGACAGGGAGCTCCTACGAGCAGTACTTC	CASSTGTGSSYEQYF
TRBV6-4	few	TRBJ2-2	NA	TGTGCCAGCAGTGACTCGCCAGGGTTGAACACCGGGGAGCTGTTTTTT	CASSDSPGLNTGELFF
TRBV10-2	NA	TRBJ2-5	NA	TGCGCCAGCAGTGAGTCCGAGTTCCGTGAGACCCAGTACTTC	CASSESEFRETQYF
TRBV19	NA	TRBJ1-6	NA	TGTGCCAGTAGTATAACGAGGACAGAGGAATCACCCCTCCACTTT	CASSITRTEESPLHF
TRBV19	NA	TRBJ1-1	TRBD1	TGTGCCAGTAGTAGGAGAGGACAGGGGATAGGTGGCACTGAAGCTTTCTTT	CASSRRGQGIGGTEAFF
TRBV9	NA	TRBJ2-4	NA	TGTGCCAGCACGCCGGGTTTAGCCAAAAACATTCAGTACTTC	CASTPGLAKNIQYF
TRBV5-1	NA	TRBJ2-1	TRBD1	TGCGCCAGCAGCATTGATTGGGGACAGGAAGCATTCAGCTCCTACAATGAGCAGTTCTTC	CASSIDWGQEAFSSYNEQFF
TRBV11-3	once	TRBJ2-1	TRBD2	TGTGCCAGCAGCCCCGGACTAGCGGGTTACAATGAGCAGTTCTTC	CASSPGLAGYNEQFF
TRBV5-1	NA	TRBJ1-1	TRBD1	TGCGCCAGCAGCCTGGGACAGGGGGCGCGGAACACTGAAGCTTTCTTT	CASSLGQGARNTEAFF
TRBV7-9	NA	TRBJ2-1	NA	TGTGCCAGCGGGGGGGACATCTTCGATGAGCAGTTCTTC	CASGGDIFDEQFF
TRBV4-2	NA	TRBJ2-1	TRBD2	TGTGCCAGCAGCCAGCTTGGGAGCGGGGGGGCCTTCCAGTTCTTC	CASSQLGSGGAFQFF
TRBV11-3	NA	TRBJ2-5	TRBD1	TGTGCCAGCAGCCGAGGGGACAGGGTAAAAGAGACCCAGTACTTC	CASSRGDRVKETQYF